A selection of T cell receptor beta chains follows, all from one sample in a study of T cell responses to AZD1222 COVID-19 vaccine. Profiled with immunoSEQ multiplex PCR; TCRdb holds only in-frame clones, not every one. The table lists tens of thousands of clones, over 75% of them singletons. Sequenced material: peripheral blood, taken 28 days after the second AZD1222 dose. The source of these receptors is an adult who received the AZD1222 COVID-19 vaccine. CDR3s include the opening cysteine and the closing phenylalanine or tryptophan. Fields, in order: J gene, clone size, V gene, CDR3 length, D gene, CDR3 DNA, CDR3 protein. D genes are given only for firm matches. The listing skips clone size in some rows; elsewhere it reads once, few, many or a size class.

J gene: TRBJ1-5
clone size: -
V gene: TRBV19
CDR3 length: 15
D gene: TRBD1
CDR3 DNA: TGTGCCAGTAGTATAGATGGGACAGGGGTTCAGCCCCAGCATTTT
CDR3 protein: CASSIDGTGVQPQHF

J gene: TRBJ1-2
clone size: once
V gene: TRBV28
CDR3 length: 13
D gene: -
CDR3 DNA: TGTGCCAGCGGGTCGGGCCAAGGCTTTGGCTACACCTTC
CDR3 protein: CASGSGQGFGYTF

J gene: TRBJ1-1
clone size: -
V gene: TRBV5-1
CDR3 length: 15
D gene: TRBD1
CDR3 DNA: TGCGCCAGCAGCTTGGCCCCGGGACAGGGGACTGAAGCTTTCTTT
CDR3 protein: CASSLAPGQGTEAFF

J gene: TRBJ2-3
clone size: -
V gene: TRBV4-1
CDR3 length: 19
D gene: TRBD1
CDR3 DNA: TGCGCCAGCAGCCAAGACTCCGACCGGGACAGGGGGCACCCAGATACGCAGTATTTT
CDR3 protein: CASSQDSDRDRGHPDTQYF

J gene: TRBJ2-7
clone size: -
V gene: TRBV7-9
CDR3 length: 16
D gene: TRBD1
CDR3 DNA: TGTGCCAGCAGCCGGGACCGGGACAGGGTTGGGTACGAGCAGTACTTC
CDR3 protein: CASSRDRDRVGYEQYF

J gene: TRBJ2-2
clone size: -
V gene: TRBV7-2
CDR3 length: 16
D gene: -
CDR3 DNA: TGTGCCAGCAGCCCCGGAGGGGGCACTAACACCGGGGAGCTGTTTTTT
CDR3 protein: CASSPGGGTNTGELFF

J gene: TRBJ2-7
clone size: -
V gene: TRBV5-4
CDR3 length: 17
D gene: TRBD1
CDR3 DNA: TGTGCCAGCAGCCCGCCCCTGGGACAGGGGGCTTTCTACGAGCAGTACTTC
CDR3 protein: CASSPPLGQGAFYEQYF

J gene: TRBJ2-5
clone size: -
V gene: TRBV20-1
CDR3 length: 11
D gene: -
CDR3 DNA: TGCAGTGGAGAGGGGCAAGAGACCCAGTACTTC
CDR3 protein: CSGEGQETQYF

J gene: TRBJ1-5
clone size: -
V gene: TRBV28
CDR3 length: 13
D gene: -
CDR3 DNA: TGTGCCAGCAGTTTCCTGGGAGACCAGCCCCAGCATTTT
CDR3 protein: CASSFLGDQPQHF

J gene: TRBJ1-4
clone size: -
V gene: TRBV5-4
CDR3 length: 12
D gene: -
CDR3 DNA: TGTGCCAGCAGCGACCCGGGGGGGAAACTGTTTTTT
CDR3 protein: CASSDPGGKLFF

J gene: TRBJ1-5
clone size: once
V gene: TRBV19
CDR3 length: 14
D gene: -
CDR3 DNA: TGTGCCAGTAACTTCCCTGAAGGGCATCAGCCCCAGCATTTT
CDR3 protein: CASNFPEGHQPQHF

J gene: TRBJ1-2
clone size: -
V gene: TRBV6-5
CDR3 length: 13
D gene: TRBD1
CDR3 DNA: TGTGCCAGCAACACCGGGACAGGGTTTGGCTACACCTTC
CDR3 protein: CASNTGTGFGYTF

J gene: TRBJ2-7
clone size: -
V gene: TRBV5-6
CDR3 length: 15
D gene: -
CDR3 DNA: TGTGCCAGCAGCAAACCCCAAGGCAGGGTCTACGAGCAGTACTTC
CDR3 protein: CASSKPQGRVYEQYF

J gene: TRBJ1-6
clone size: -
V gene: TRBV25-1
CDR3 length: 16
D gene: TRBD1
CDR3 DNA: TGTGCCAGCAGTGAGAGGGGGACAGGCTATAATTCACCCCTCCACTTT
CDR3 protein: CASSERGTGYNSPLHF

J gene: TRBJ1-2
clone size: -
V gene: TRBV4-3
CDR3 length: 13
D gene: -
CDR3 DNA: TGCGCCAGCAGCCGCACAGGGATTTATGGCTACACCTTC
CDR3 protein: CASSRTGIYGYTF

J gene: TRBJ2-3
clone size: -
V gene: TRBV5-6
CDR3 length: 14
D gene: -
CDR3 DNA: TGTGCCAGCAGCTTACAGGGTCTAACAGATACGCAGTATTTT
CDR3 protein: CASSLQGLTDTQYF

J gene: TRBJ1-5
clone size: -
V gene: TRBV28
CDR3 length: 16
D gene: TRBD1
CDR3 DNA: TGTGCCAGCAGTTTACCCGACAGGGGAGTCAATCAGCCCCAGCATTTT
CDR3 protein: CASSLPDRGVNQPQHF

J gene: TRBJ1-4
clone size: -
V gene: TRBV15
CDR3 length: 13
D gene: -
CDR3 DNA: TGTGCCACCAGCAGAGATTCCCGGGAAAAACTGTTTTTT
CDR3 protein: CATSRDSREKLFF

J gene: TRBJ1-1
clone size: -
V gene: TRBV5-5
CDR3 length: 12
D gene: -
CDR3 DNA: TGTGCCAGCAGCTTAGAGGGGTCTGAAGCTTTCTTT
CDR3 protein: CASSLEGSEAFF

J gene: TRBJ1-5
clone size: once
V gene: TRBV25-1
CDR3 length: 13
D gene: TRBD1
CDR3 DNA: TGTGCCAGTTACGGGACAGGGGTGCAGCCCCAGCATTTT
CDR3 protein: CASYGTGVQPQHF

J gene: TRBJ2-7
clone size: -
V gene: TRBV5-4
CDR3 length: 14
D gene: -
CDR3 DNA: TGTGCCAGCAGCTTGAGGGAGGACGCCTACGAGCAGTACTTC
CDR3 protein: CASSLREDAYEQYF

J gene: TRBJ1-4
clone size: once
V gene: TRBV30
CDR3 length: 14
D gene: TRBD1
CDR3 DNA: TGTGCCTGGAGTACAGGGGTGACTAATGAAAAACTGTTTTTT
CDR3 protein: CAWSTGVTNEKLFF

J gene: TRBJ2-2
clone size: -
V gene: TRBV19
CDR3 length: 15
D gene: TRBD1
CDR3 DNA: TGTGCCAGTATCTCTTGGGACAGCATAACCGGGGAGCTGTTTTTT
CDR3 protein: CASISWDSITGELFF

J gene: TRBJ2-1
clone size: -
V gene: TRBV3-1/TRBV3-2
CDR3 length: 12
D gene: -
CDR3 DNA: TGTGCCAGCAGCCAACTAGCAGGTGAGCAGTTCTTC
CDR3 protein: CASSQLAGEQFF

J gene: TRBJ1-2
clone size: -
V gene: TRBV18
CDR3 length: 16
D gene: TRBD1
CDR3 DNA: TGTGCCAGCTCACCAGGTGCAGGGGGCGAGGGCTATGGCTACACCTTC
CDR3 protein: CASSPGAGGEGYGYTF

J gene: TRBJ1-1
clone size: -
V gene: TRBV5-1
CDR3 length: 16
D gene: TRBD1
CDR3 DNA: TGCGCCAGCAGTCTCGGACAGGGGGCGGGAGGCACTGAAGCTTTCTTT
CDR3 protein: CASSLGQGAGGTEAFF

J gene: TRBJ1-3
clone size: -
V gene: TRBV4-2
CDR3 length: 10
D gene: -
CDR3 DNA: TGTGCCAGCAGCGACGGTACCATATATTTT
CDR3 protein: CASSDGTIYF

J gene: TRBJ2-5
clone size: few
V gene: TRBV9
CDR3 length: 15
D gene: -
CDR3 DNA: TGTGCCAGCAGCGTAGATGGGACAACGGAAGAGACCCAGTACTTC
CDR3 protein: CASSVDGTTEETQYF

J gene: TRBJ2-2
clone size: -
V gene: TRBV11-3
CDR3 length: 15
D gene: TRBD1
CDR3 DNA: TGTGCCAGCAGCTCGAGACAGGGGAACACCGGGGAGCTGTTTTTT
CDR3 protein: CASSSRQGNTGELFF